This TCR beta chain originates from a study of blood T cells in healthy people across ages. Study-level results: The fall in TCR beta diversity per million T cells was roughly linear with age. Diversity figures derived from one million T cells were judged to underestimate the true value.

CDR1 and CDR2 (germline): MNHEY, SMNVEV (reference sequence). The CDR3 is made up of 14 amino acids. PCR was performed a second time for roughly 7 to 11 cycles using a sample-barcoded 5' primer and a J-beta primer mix. One entry per CDR3 protein results from TCRdb running MiXCR on the 5' RACE reads. The sample lists around 700,000 distinct CDR3 sequences, around 25% occurring once. This clonotype was seen a handful of times. The antigen is undetermined. This sample was shared with a second study, whose subject was T cells of mothers and their children. This second study says: Inherited differences only slightly affect thymic shaping of TCR recombination output.

The specimen sequenced was blood. The source is a boy aged 5-17 years in good health. The chain uses TRBV27 and TRBJ2-5; 7 nucleotides align to TRBD2. Near its end, the DNA agrees better with TRBJ2-7, so the J call may be wrong. The CDR3 protein is CASSFGEGTYEQYF. Here the CDR3 DNA reads TGTGCCAGCAGTTTTGGGGAGGGTACCTACGAGCAGTACTTC.